The present T cell receptor beta chain was sequenced within a study of CXCR3-negative and CXCR3-positive naive CD8 T cells. Study outcomes and limitations: More hydrophobic TRB CDR3s were found in CXCR3-positive naive cells than in CXCR3-negative naive cells.

Comments on this clonotype: What it recognizes is unknown.

UMI-labeled 5' RACE TRB cDNA libraries were prepared from the cells. From its re-call of the 5' RACE reads, TCRdb lists each CDR3 protein once, without DNA. The data show tens of thousands of distinct CDR3 sequences, and the top ten clones hold roughly 0.58%. This receptor was taken from a human donor in good health. Some clones in this sample may be carry-over from other donors' samples. Sequencing was done on a sample of naive CXCR3+ CD8+ T cells from blood. Subset specified: CD45RO-CCR7+CD27+CD95- naive CD8+ T cells expressing CXCR3 (TNR3+).

The chain's CDR3 is CASSSFAGDYEQYF. The chain recombines TRBV7-2 with TRBJ2-7. The length of the CDR3 is 14 residues. From germline, CDR1 is SGHTA and CDR2 FQGNSA.